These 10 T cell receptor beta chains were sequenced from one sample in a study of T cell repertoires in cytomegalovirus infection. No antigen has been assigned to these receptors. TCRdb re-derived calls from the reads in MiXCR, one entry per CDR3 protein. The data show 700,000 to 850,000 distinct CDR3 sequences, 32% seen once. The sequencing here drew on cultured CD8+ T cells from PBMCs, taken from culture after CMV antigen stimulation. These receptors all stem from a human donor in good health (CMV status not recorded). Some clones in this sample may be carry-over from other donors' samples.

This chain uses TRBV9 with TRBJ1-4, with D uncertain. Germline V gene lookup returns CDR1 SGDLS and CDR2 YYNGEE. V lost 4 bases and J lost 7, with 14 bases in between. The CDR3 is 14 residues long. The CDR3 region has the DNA TGTGCCAGCAGCTCCCCGCGGTACTCTGAAAAACTGTTTTTT. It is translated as CASSSPRYSEKLFF.

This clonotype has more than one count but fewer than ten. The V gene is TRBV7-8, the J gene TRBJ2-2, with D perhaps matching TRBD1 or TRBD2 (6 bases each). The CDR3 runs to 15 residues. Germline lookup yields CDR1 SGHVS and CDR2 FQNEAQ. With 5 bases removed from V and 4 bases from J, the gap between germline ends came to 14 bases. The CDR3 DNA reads TGTGCCAGCAGCCTTAGGGGGGCCGTCACCGGGGAGCTGTTTTTT. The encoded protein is CASSLRGAVTGELFF.

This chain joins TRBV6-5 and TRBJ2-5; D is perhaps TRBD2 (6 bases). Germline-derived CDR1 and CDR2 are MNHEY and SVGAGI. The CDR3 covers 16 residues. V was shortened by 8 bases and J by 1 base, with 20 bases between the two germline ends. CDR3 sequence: CASWGEGLGLQETQYF. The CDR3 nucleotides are TGTGCCAGCTGGGGGGAAGGGTTAGGACTCCAAGAGACCCAGTACTTC.

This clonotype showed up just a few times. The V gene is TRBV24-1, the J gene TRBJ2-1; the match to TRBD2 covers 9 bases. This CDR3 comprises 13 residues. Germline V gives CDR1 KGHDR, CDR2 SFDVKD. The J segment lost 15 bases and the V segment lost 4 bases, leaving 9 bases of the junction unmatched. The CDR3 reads CATSDPQRGVWFF. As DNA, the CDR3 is TGTGCCACCAGTGACCCCCAGCGGGGGGTCTGGTTCTTC.

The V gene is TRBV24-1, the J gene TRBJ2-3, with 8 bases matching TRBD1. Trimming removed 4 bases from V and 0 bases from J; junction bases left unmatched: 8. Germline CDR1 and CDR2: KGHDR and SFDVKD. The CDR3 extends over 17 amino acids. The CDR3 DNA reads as TGTGCCACCAGTGACGCTTACCGGGACAGGAGCACAGATACGCAGTATTTT. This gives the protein CATSDAYRDRSTDTQYF.

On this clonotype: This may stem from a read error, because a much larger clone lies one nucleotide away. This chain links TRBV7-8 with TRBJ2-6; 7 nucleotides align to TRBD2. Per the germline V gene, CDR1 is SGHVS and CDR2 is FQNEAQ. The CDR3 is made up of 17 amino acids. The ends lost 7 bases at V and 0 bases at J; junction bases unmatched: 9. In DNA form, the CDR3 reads TGTGCCAGCATCACCTGGGACTACAGCTCTGGGGCCAACGTCCTGACTTTC. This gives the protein CASITWDYSSGANVLTF.

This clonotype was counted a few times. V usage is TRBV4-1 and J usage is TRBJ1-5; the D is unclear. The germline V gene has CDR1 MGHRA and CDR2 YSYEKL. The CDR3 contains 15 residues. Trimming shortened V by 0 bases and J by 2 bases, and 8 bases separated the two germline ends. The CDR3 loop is CASSQDSLGNQPQHF. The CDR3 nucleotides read TGCGCCAGCAGCCAAGACTCGCTCGGCAATCAGCCCCAGCATTTT.

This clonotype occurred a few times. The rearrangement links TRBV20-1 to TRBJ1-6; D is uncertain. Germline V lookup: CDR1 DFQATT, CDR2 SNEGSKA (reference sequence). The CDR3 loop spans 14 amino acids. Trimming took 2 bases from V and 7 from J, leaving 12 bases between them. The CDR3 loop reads CSARRAAANSPLHF. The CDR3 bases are TGCAGTGCTAGACGGGCAGCCGCGAATTCACCCCTCCACTTT.

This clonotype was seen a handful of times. CDR3: CASSLRKQGYEQYV. The CDR3 DNA reads TGTGCCAGCAGTTTACGGAAACAGGGCTACGAGCAGTACGTC. This chain connects TRBV28 to TRBJ2-7, with D possibly TRBD1 on 6 matching bases. CDR3 length: 14 residues. The ends were cut back, 2 bases at V and 3 bases at J, with 11 bases in the middle. Germline assignment: CDR1 MDHEN and CDR2 SYDVKM.

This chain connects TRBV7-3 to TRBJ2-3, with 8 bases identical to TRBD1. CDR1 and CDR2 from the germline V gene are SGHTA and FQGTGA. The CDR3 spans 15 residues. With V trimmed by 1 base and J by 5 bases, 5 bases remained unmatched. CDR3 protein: CASSLKRQGLDTQYF. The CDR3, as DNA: TGTGCCAGCAGCTTAAAACGACAGGGGCTAGATACGCAGTATTTT.